This TCR beta chain stems from a study of cytomegalovirus exposure and HLA in healthy donors. About the study: From donors who were HLA-typed, an early data release held approximately 84 million unique TCRs. General study points: The study labeled about 160 TCR beta chains cytomegalovirus-associated.

The CDR3 loop spans 14 amino acids. Trimming pared 3 bases from V and 5 bases from J, leaving 11 bases between. CDR1 and CDR2 (germline): KGHSH, LQKENI. PCR employed 60 Vbeta and 13 Jbeta primers. The assay was immunoSEQ multiplex PCR, and TCRdb's table has in-frame clones only and misses some. Of 150,000 to 200,000 clones in the sample, 77% are singletons; the top ten hold around 3.1%. About this clone: What it binds is unknown.

Unrecorded immune exposure was likely among donors, who were nominally healthy when sampled. Material for sequencing was PBMCs. The clonotype originates from a female donor in good health and CMV-seronegative. This sequence joins TRBV18 and TRBJ2-1, with a possible D match to TRBD2 (5 bases). This CDR3 is CASSPKAANNEQFF. The CDR3 DNA sequence: TGTGCCAGCTCACCCAAAGCGGCCAACAATGAGCAGTTCTTC.